This T cell receptor (beta chain) was identified during a study of T cells after yellow fever vaccination. Study results and limitations: A secondary response was less intense yet reached its peak sooner, at day 5 versus 15. High-abundance clonotypes from the bulk population could contaminate FACS-sorted repertoires.

CDR1 and CDR2 (germline): KGHSH, LQKENI. The CDR3 runs to 14 residues. The trim removed 2 bases at V and 2 bases at J, leaving 2 bases unmatched. UMIs and a universal primer site were added when TCR cDNA was made by 5'RACE template switching. TCRdb ran MiXCR on the 5' RACE reads and lists one entry per CDR3 protein. The sample yields under 150,000 distinct CDR3 sequences, less than 9.5% seen once. This clonotype was recorded at least ten times. Its antigen is undetermined. The specimen comprised CD4+ T cells sorted from PBMCs, sampled 5 days after the yellow fever booster vaccination. This TCR derives from a man aged 25-45 years who received the YFV17D yellow fever vaccine. The rearrangement joins TRBV18 to TRBJ2-5; TRBD1 aligns across 7 bases. CDR3 coding DNA: TGTGCCAGCTCACCAAGGGGACAGCAAGAGACCCAGTACTTC. Translating gives CASSPRGQQETQYF.